These 17 T cell receptor beta chains originate from one sample sequenced in a study of sequential checkpoint blockade in melanoma. TCRdb's copy holds only in-frame clones and misses some; the assay was immunoSEQ multiplex PCR. The sample lists around 21,000 clones, roughly four fifths occurring once. Noted treatment: randomized to nivolumab then ipilimumab (arm A) or the reverse (arm B). Material: CD8+ T cells sorted from blood (inferred from file names), obtained from a patient given nivolumab and ipilimumab in sequence. Receptors were obtained from a human donor with melanoma.

For this clone: An end of the junction differs from the germline gene, which may be a read error. This rearrangement joins TRBV7-7 to TRBJ2-7; either TRBD1 or TRBD2 may supply D (5 bases each). From germline, CDR1 is SSHAT and CDR2 FNYEAQ (reference sequence). This CDR3 is built from 15 residues. The CDR3 spells CASSLGVGETYEQYF. CDR3 DNA: TGTGCTAGCAGCTTAGGGGTCGGGGAAACCTACGAGCAGTACTTC.

This chain joins TRBV28 and TRBJ1-1; 10 nucleotides agree with TRBD1. The length of the CDR3 is 15 residues. Germline loops: CDR1 MDHEN, CDR2 SYDVKM. V shed 8 bases, J shed 0 bases, and the junction held 6 bases outside the gene matches. For the CDR3, the DNA is TGTGCCAGCGGAAGGGACAGGGGACTGAACACTGAAGCTTTCTTT. Amino acids: CASGRDRGLNTEAFF. The full variable domain, completed using reference TRBV28 and TRBJ1-1, is DVKVTQSSRYLVKRTGEKVFLECVQDMDHENMFWYRQDPGLGLRLIYFSYDVKMKEKGDIPEGYSVSREKKERFSLILESASTNQTSMYLCASGRDRGLNTEAFFGQGTRLTVV.

This chain links TRBV13 with TRBJ1-5, with 9 positions matching TRBD1. J lost 7 bases, V lost 5 bases, and 6 bases had no gene match. The CDR3 loop spans 14 amino acids. Germline-derived CDR1 and CDR2 are PRHDT and FYEKMQ (reference sequence). In DNA form, the CDR3 reads TGTGCCAGCAGCATGGGACAGGGTAACCAGCCCCAGCATTTT. Protein sequence: CASSMGQGNQPQHF.

The chain's CDR3 is CASSLGGPGGYLEQYF. CDR3 nucleotides: TGTGCCAGCAGCTTGGGCGGCCCAGGGGGATATCTCGAGCAGTACTTC. The chain carries TRBV5-6 and TRBJ2-7, with TRBD1 matching over 7 bases. The CDR3 length is 16 residues. Germline CDR1 is SGHDT and CDR2 is YYEEEE. Germline trimming cut 0 bases from V and 6 bases from J; bases unmatched to any gene: 12.

The J gene is TRBJ1-3, the V gene TRBV19, with D unclear. The CDR3 is 16 residues long. CDR1 and CDR2 from the germline V gene are LNHDA and SQIVND (reference sequence). V was shortened by 2 bases and J by 0 bases, with 11 bases between the two germline ends. CDR3 sequence: CASSIPGMHSGNTIYF. CDR3 sequence (DNA): TGTGCCAGTAGTATACCAGGAATGCACTCTGGAAACACCATATATTTT.

The chain's CDR3 is CASSPRREMYEQYF. The CDR3 DNA follows: TGCGCCAGCAGCCCGCGCAGGGAAATGTACGAGCAGTACTTC. The V call is TRBV5-1, the J call TRBJ2-7; possible D gene TRBD1, 5 bases. The CDR3 totals 14 residues. The germline V and J ends were trimmed by 4 bases and 4 bases, with 15 bases remaining between them. The V gene's germline CDR1 is SGHRS and CDR2 YFSETQ. Drawing the rest from reference TRBV5-1 and TRBJ2-7, the complete variable domain is KAGVTQTPRYLIKTRGQQVTLSCSPISGHRSVSWYQQTPGQGLQFLFEYFSETQRNKGNFPGRFSGRQFSNSRSEMNVSTLELGDSALYLCASSPRREMYEQYFGPGTRLTVT.

The rearrangement uses TRBV10-3 and TRBJ2-1; 10 bases are a match to TRBD2. CDR3 size: 15 residues. Germline lookup yields CDR1 ENHRY and CDR2 SYGVKD. The junction had 12 bases not matched to a gene; V was cut back by 6 bases and J by 10 bases. The CDR3 loop reads CAISERTSGGVEQFF. CDR3 DNA: TGTGCCATCAGCGAGAGGACTAGCGGTGGGGTGGAGCAGTTCTTC.

This clone was recorded a few times. The chain is built from TRBV4-2 and TRBJ2-2; 12 bases agree with TRBD2. The junction had 3 bases not matched to a gene; V was cut back by 4 bases and J by 0 bases. Per the germline V gene, CDR1 is LGHNA and CDR2 is YNFKEQ. The CDR3 extends over 17 amino acids. The chain's CDR3 is CASSPTSGGTNTGELFF. CDR3 in DNA: TGTGCCAGCAGCCCGACTAGCGGGGGAACGAACACCGGGGAGCTGTTTTTT.

The chain recombines TRBV27 with TRBJ2-3; D is perhaps TRBD1 (7 bases). This CDR3 spans 15 amino acids. Germline CDR1 is MNHEY and CDR2 is SMNVEV (reference sequence). V gave up 4 bases and J gave up 0 bases, with 11 bases separating them. DNA for the CDR3: TGTGCCAGCAGTTCGACAGGGACTAGCACAGATACGCAGTATTTT. This sequence encodes CASSSTGTSTDTQYF.

The genes are TRBV27 and TRBJ1-2, with TRBD1 matching over 12 bases. CDR3 size: 14 residues. Trimming took 6 bases from V and 8 from J; bases not matched to a gene: 7. CDR1 MNHEY and CDR2 SMNVEV come from the germline V gene (reference sequence). This CDR3 is CASSRGTGGGGYTF. CDR3 coding DNA: TGTGCCAGCAGCCGAGGGACAGGGGGCGGCGGCTACACCTTC.

The chain combines TRBV5-6 with TRBJ1-6, with TRBD1 matching 8 bases. The germline CDR1 and CDR2 sequences are SGHDT and YYEEEE. The CDR3 consists of 18 residues. Trimming at V came to 0 bases and at J to 5 bases, leaving 10 bases not matched to a gene. As DNA, the CDR3 is TGTGCCAGCAGCTTGGGTTGGACAGGGCTAATCCATAATTCACCCCTCCACTTT. Its translation is CASSLGWTGLIHNSPLHF. The full variable domain, completed using reference TRBV5-6 and TRBJ1-6, is DAGVTQSPTHLIKTRGQQVTLRCSPKSGHDTVSWYQQALGQGPQFIFQYYEEEERQRGNFPDRFSGHQFPNYSSELNVNALLLGDSALYLCASSLGWTGLIHNSPLHFGNGTRLTVT.

The chain is built from TRBV27 and TRBJ1-5; TRBD1 matches at 7 bases. From germline, CDR1 is MNHEY and CDR2 SMNVEV (reference sequence). There are 16 residues in the CDR3. The ends lost 5 bases at V and 0 bases at J; junction bases unmatched: 7. CDR3 DNA sequence: TGTGCCAGCAGTCCAGCCACAGGGGTTAGCAATCAGCCCCAGCATTTT. Amino acids: CASSPATGVSNQPQHF.

This rearrangement joins TRBV6-4 to TRBJ2-3; no definite D call. The germline V gene has CDR1 MRHNA and CDR2 SNTAGT. V was cut by 6 bases and J by 2 bases, with 15 bases left in between. The CDR3 contains 15 residues. CDR3 residues: CASRAKSGYTDTQYF. DNA for the CDR3: TGTGCCAGCAGGGCCAAGTCGGGTTACACAGATACGCAGTATTTT.

The CDR3 protein is CASSPREGGYSPLHF. CDR3 DNA sequence: TGTGCCAGCAGCCCACGGGAGGGGGGCTATTCACCCCTCCACTTT. The V and J genes are TRBV11-3 and TRBJ1-6; perhaps TRBD1 as D (6 bases). With 5 bases removed from V and 8 bases from J, the gap between germline ends came to 16 bases. The CDR3 sequence is 15 residues long. In germline, CDR1 is SGHNT, CDR2 YENEEA.

The gene calls are TRBV27 and TRBJ1-6, with TRBD1 matching 7 bases. Germline V gives CDR1 MNHEY, CDR2 SMNVEV (reference sequence). There are 15 residues in the CDR3. Germline trimming cut 1 base from V and 6 bases from J; bases unmatched to any gene: 3. The CDR3 sequence is CASSLFTGVNSPLHF. The CDR3 DNA reads TGTGCCAGCAGTTTATTTACAGGGGTTAATTCACCCCTCCACTTT.

The genes are TRBV14 and TRBJ2-2; 14 bases are shared with TRBD2. Germline CDR1 SGHDN, CDR2 FVKESK. CDR3 size: 20 residues. The junction had 10 bases not matched to a gene; V was cut back by 3 bases and J by 1 base. In DNA, the CDR3 is TGTGCCAGCAGCCAGCGAGCGGGACTAGCGGGGGCCAAGAACACCGGGGAGCTGTTTTTT. Protein sequence: CASSQRAGLAGAKNTGELFF.

Turning to this clone: A junction boundary mismatches the germline segment, possibly from a read error. The chain joins TRBV5-1 to TRBJ1-6; D gene uncertain. The germline V gene encodes CDR1 SGHRS and CDR2 YFSETQ. This CDR3 contains 15 residues. CDR3 sequence reads: CASSLDGGYNSPLHF. CDR3 bases: TGTGCCAGCAGCTTAGACGGCGGTTATAATTCACCCCTCCACTTT.